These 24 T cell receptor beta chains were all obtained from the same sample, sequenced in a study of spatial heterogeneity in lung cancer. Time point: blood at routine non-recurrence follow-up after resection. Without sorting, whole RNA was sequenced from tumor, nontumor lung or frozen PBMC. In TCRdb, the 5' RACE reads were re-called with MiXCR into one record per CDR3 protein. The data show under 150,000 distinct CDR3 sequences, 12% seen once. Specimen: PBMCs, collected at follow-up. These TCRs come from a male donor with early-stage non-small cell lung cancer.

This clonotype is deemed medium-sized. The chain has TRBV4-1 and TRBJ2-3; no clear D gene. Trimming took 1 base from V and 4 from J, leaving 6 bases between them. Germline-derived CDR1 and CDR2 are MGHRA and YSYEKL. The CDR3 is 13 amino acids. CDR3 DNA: TGCGCCAGCAGCCAAGTCTCAGCAGATACGCAGTATTTT. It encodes CASSQVSADTQYF.

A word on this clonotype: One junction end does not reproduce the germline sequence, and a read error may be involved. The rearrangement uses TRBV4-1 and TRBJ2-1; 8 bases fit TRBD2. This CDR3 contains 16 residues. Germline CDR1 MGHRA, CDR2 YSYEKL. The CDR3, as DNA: TGCGCCAGCAGCCAATATCCACTAGCGGAATACAATGACCAGTTCTTC. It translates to CASSQYPLAEYNDQFF.

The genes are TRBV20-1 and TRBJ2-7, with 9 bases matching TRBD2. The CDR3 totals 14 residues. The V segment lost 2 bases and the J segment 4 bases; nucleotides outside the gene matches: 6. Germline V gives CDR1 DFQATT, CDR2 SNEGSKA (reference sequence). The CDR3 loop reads CSARRLAGMYEQYF. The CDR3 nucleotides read TGCAGTGCTAGAAGGCTAGCGGGAATGTACGAGCAGTACTTC.

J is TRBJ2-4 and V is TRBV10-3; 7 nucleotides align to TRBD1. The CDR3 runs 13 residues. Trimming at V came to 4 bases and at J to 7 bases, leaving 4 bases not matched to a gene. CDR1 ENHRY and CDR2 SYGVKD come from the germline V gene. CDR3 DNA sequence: TGTGCCATCAGTGCGGGACAGATGAACATTCAGTACTTC. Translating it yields CAISAGQMNIQYF.

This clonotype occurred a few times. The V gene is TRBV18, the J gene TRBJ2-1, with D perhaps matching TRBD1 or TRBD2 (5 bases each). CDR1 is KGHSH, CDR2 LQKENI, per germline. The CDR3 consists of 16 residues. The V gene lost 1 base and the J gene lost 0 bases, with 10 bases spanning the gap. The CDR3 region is CASSPQGPSSYNEQFF. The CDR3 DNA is TGTGCCAGCTCACCACAGGGACCAAGCTCCTACAATGAGCAGTTCTTC.

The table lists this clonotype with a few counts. CDR3 amino acids: CASSPLQGRETQYF. The CDR3 DNA is TGTGCCAGCAGTCCGTTACAGGGGAGGGAGACCCAGTACTTC. The chain combines TRBV27 with TRBJ2-5, with D tentatively TRBD1 (7 bases). The CDR3 covers 14 residues. Trimming took off 5 bases at V and 5 bases at J, with 15 bases between the two ends. From germline, CDR1 is MNHEY and CDR2 SMNVEV (reference sequence).

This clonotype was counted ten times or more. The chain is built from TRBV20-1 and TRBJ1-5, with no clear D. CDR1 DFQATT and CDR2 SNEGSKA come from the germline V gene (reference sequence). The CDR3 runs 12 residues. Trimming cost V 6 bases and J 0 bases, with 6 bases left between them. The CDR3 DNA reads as TGCAGTGCCGTCCTTAGCAATCAGCCCCAGCATTTT. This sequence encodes CSAVLSNQPQHF.

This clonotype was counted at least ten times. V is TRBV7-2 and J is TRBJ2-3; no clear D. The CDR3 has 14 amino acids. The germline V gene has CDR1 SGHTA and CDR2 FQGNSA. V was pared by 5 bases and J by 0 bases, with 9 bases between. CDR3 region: CASSPLGSTDTQYF. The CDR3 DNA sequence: TGTGCCAGCAGCCCCCTTGGGAGCACAGATACGCAGTATTTT.

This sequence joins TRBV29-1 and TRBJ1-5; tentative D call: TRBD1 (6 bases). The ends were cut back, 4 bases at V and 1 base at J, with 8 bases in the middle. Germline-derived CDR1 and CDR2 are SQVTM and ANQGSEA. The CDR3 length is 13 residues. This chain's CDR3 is CSVAQGSNQPQHF. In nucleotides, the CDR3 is TGCAGCGTTGCCCAGGGGAGCAATCAGCCCCAGCATTTT.

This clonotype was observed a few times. For the CDR3, the DNA is TGTGCCAGCAGCTTGAGACTAGCGGGGGACACAGATACGCAGTATTTT. It is translated as CASSLRLAGDTDTQYF. The V gene is TRBV5-4, the J gene TRBJ2-3, with 12 positions matching TRBD2. V shed 1 base, J shed 2 bases, and the junction held 2 bases outside the gene matches. The CDR3 covers 16 residues. CDR1 and CDR2 (germline): SGHNT, YYREEE (reference sequence). Full variable domain (remainder filled in from reference TRBV5-4 and TRBJ2-3): ETGVTQSPTHLIKTRGQQVTLRCSSQSGHNTVSWYQQALGQGPQFIFQYYREEENGRGNFPPRFSGLQFPNYSSELNVNALELDDSALYLCASSLRLAGDTDTQYFGPGTRLTVL.

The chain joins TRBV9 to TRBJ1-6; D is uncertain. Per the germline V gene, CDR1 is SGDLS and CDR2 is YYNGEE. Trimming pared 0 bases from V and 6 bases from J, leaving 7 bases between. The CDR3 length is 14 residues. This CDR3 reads CASSVAQANSPLHF. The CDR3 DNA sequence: TGTGCCAGCAGCGTAGCACAAGCTAATTCACCCCTCCACTTT.

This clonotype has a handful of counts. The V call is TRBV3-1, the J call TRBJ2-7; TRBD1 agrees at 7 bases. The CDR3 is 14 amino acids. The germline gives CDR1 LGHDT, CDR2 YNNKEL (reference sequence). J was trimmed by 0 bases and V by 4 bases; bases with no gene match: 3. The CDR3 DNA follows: TGTGCCAGCAGCCGCCGGGACAGCTCCTACGAGCAGTACTTC. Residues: CASSRRDSSYEQYF.

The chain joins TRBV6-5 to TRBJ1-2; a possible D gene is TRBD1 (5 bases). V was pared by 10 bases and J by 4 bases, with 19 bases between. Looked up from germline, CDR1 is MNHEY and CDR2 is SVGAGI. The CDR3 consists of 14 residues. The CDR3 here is CATGDPGPPYGYTF. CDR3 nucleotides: TGTGCCACCGGAGATCCAGGGCCCCCCTATGGCTACACCTTC.

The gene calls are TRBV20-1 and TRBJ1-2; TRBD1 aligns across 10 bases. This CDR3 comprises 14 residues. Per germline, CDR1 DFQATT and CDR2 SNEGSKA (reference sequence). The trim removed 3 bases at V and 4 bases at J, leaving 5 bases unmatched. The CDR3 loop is CSASRDRGTYGYTF. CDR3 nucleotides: TGCAGTGCTAGCAGGGACAGGGGAACCTATGGCTACACCTTC.

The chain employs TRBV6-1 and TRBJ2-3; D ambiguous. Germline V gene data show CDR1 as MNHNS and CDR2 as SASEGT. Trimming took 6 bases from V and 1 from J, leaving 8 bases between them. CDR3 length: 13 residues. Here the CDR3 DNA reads TGTGCCAGCAGAAAAGTGGGCACAGATACGCAGTATTTT. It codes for CASRKVGTDTQYF.

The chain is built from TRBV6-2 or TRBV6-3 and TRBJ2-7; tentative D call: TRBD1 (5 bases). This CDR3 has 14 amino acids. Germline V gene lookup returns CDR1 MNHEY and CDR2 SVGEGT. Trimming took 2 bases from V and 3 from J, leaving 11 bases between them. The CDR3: CASSYVQGFYEQYF. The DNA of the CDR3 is TGTGCCAGCAGTTACGTGCAGGGTTTCTACGAGCAGTACTTC.

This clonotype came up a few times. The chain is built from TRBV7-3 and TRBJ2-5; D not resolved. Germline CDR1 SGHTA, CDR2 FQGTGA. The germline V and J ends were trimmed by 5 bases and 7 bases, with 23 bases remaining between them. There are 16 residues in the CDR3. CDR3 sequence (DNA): TGTGCCAGCAGCCCCTACAAGGACCGTTTCTTGGGGACCCAGTACTTC. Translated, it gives CASSPYKDRFLGTQYF.

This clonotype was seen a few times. CDR3 sequence reads: CASSSLRGQLDEQYF. The DNA of the CDR3 is TGTGCCAGCAGTTCTCTGCGGGGGCAGCTAGACGAGCAGTACTTC. V gene TRBV27 combines with J gene TRBJ2-7; a possible D gene is TRBD2 (7 bases). CDR1 and CDR2 from the germline V gene are MNHEY and SMNVEV (reference sequence). Deletions cut 4 bases from V and 5 bases from J, with 18 bases between. This CDR3 has 15 residues.

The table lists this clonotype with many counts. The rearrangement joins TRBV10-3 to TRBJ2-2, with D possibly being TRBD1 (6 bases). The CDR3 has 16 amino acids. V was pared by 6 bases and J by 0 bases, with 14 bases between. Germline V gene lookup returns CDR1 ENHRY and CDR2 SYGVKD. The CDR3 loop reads CAISTRTGSNTGELFF. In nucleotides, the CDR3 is TGTGCCATCAGCACACGAACAGGGTCGAACACCGGGGAGCTGTTTTTT.

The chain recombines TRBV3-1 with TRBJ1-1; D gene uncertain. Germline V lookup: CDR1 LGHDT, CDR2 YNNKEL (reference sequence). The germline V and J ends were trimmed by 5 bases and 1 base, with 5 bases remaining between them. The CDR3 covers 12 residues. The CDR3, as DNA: TGTGCCAGCAGCTCAGCGAACACTGAAGCTTTCTTT. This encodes CASSSANTEAFF.

CDR3 residues: CASSSRGRDNEKLFF. The CDR3 coding sequence is TGTGCCAGCTCGTCCAGGGGGCGCGATAATGAAAAACTGTTTTTT. The chain recombines TRBV18 with TRBJ1-4, with 8 nucleotides matching TRBD1. Germline V gene data show CDR1 as KGHSH and CDR2 as LQKENI. V lost 6 bases to trimming and J lost 4 bases; unmatched junction nucleotides: 7. The CDR3 has 15 amino acids.

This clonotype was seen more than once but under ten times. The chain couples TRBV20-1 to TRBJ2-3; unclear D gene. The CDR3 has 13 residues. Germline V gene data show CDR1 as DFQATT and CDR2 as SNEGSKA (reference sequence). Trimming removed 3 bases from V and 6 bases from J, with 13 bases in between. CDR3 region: CSASPTPTDTQYF. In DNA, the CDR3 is TGCAGTGCTAGTCCCACCCCCACCGATACGCAGTATTTT.

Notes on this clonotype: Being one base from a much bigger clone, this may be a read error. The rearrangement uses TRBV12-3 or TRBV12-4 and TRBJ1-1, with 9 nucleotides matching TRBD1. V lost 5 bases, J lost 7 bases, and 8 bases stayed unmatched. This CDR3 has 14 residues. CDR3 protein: CASSVQGARIEAFF. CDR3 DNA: TGTGCCAGCAGTGTACAGGGGGCAAGGATTGAAGCTTTCTTT.

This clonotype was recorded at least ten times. DNA for the CDR3: TGTGCCAGCAGTAACCAGGAGGGCCTAATCGAGCAGTTCTTC. It translates to CASSNQEGLIEQFF. The chain joins TRBV6-4 to TRBJ2-1; possibly TRBD2 for D (6 bases). Between the trimmed V and J ends, which lost 5 bases and 10 bases, there was a span of 18 bases. Germline V gene data show CDR1 as MRHNA and CDR2 as SNTAGT. CDR3 length: 14 residues.